This record concerns one T cell receptor (beta chain) sequence. The antigen it binds to is not known. The record has no base qualities; no much larger clone is one base away. This specimen includes other DNA sequences encoding the same CDR3. Using the deep immunoSEQ assay, multiplex PCR amplified TCR CDR3 regions from genomic DNA. Extracted genomic DNA from each cell subset was spread evenly across all wells of several immunoSEQ 96-well plates, with each plate serving as a replicate. Each replicate PCR for sorted subsets received around 0.2 ug genomic DNA, equal to roughly 33,000 T cell genomes. The purified libraries were quantified using a Qubit 3.0 fluorometer, sized with a Bioanalyzer 2100, and then quantified again using the KAPA Library Quantification kit. A separate single-read 150-cycle Illumina NextSeq 550 flow cell was used to sequence each immunoSEQ 96-well plate. For the original study's pipeline: The immunoSEQ output contained only junctional sequences without quality scores, so filtering could not match that applied to full-length reads. Sequences were annotated with PyIR, a Python wrapper for IgBLAST v1.9, using IMGT germline references to assign V/J genes and CDR3. Reads were removed for weak V/J assignments (E-value above 1e-6), missing CDR3, stop codons, out-of-frame junctions, or ambiguous translated residues. V3J clonotypes were defined as sequences sharing the same inferred V gene, J gene, and CDR3 amino acid sequence. Percentage overlap between repertoires was calculated by dividing the number of shared unique clonotypes by the size of the smaller repertoire. RTK rarefaction, the Chao1 estimator, and Recon v2.1 estimates of unobserved clonotypes were used to assess repertoire richness. OLGA was used to compute generation probabilities for all TCRbeta clonotypes that the gDNA method yielded from a few donors. TCRdb retrieved this table from immuneACCESS and kept in-frame rearrangements only. Not all clones are present; in checked studies, unresolved V genes account for under half, and no reason is known for the remainder. V, J and clone size are taken as reported in that table, and D and trimming were inferred from the DNA itself. The sample table records around 1.9 million clones; roughly 93% of these occur just once. Clones ranked in the top ten supply 1.5% to 2% of the sample.

The data derive from a study of shared clonotypes between healthy human individuals (dated by TCRdb to about 2020). With respect to the entire study: Three men and a couple of women, aged 18 to 49 years, made up the cohort. For each donor, CD4 naive and CD4 memory were each given three plates, CD8 naive was given two plates, and CD8 memory was given one plate. To estimate repertoire size and how much clonotypes are shared between individuals, the study performed deep sequencing of blood TCR repertoires from a few healthy adults. To increase sequencing depth and limit assay-specific biases, different laboratories used diverse techniques to prepare libraries and sequence TCR repertoires. Each donor's leukapheresis produced roughly between roughly 0.85 and 10 billion PBMCs. Summary of the overall study and its limitations: Pairwise subsampling indicated that sequencing depth was expected to affect the degree of clonotype sharing among donors. The genetic and exposure-history diversity represented was limited by the small number of donors. Sampling was restricted to blood, and TCR repertoires in tissue are likely to differ from TCR repertoires in blood. Across a handful of donors, roughly 5.1% of naive CD4, approximately 3.5% of naive CD8, around 2.5% of memory CD4, and under 0.45% of memory CD8 clonotypes were shared. Incomplete sequencing was indicated by rarefaction of sorted-subset datasets, despite the large sequencing depth. Higher generation probabilities were observed for clonotypes shared by all four sorted-subset donors than for non-shared clonotypes. Estimated clonotype richness was generally larger for naive than for memory subsets.

Via the germline V gene, CDR1 is SGHAT and CDR2 FQNNGV. The cysteine opens and the phenylalanine closes a CDR3 of 12 amino acids. Only the CDR3 region is kept as DNA, spanning 36 bases read in frame from base 1. V drops 5 bases and J drops 3 bases, leaving 8 bases in between. CD8 naive samples were CD45RO-negative cells positively selected for CCR7, giving a CD45RA+CCR7+ population that excluded TemRA cells. The donors were healthy, HIV-negative adults with no recently reported acute infections or vaccinations. Every donor was a Caucasian adult residing in Nashville, Tennessee, USA. Blood was collected by leukapheresis, and PBMCs were isolated by Ficoll-Histopaque density gradient centrifugation and then cryopreserved in liquid nitrogen vapor phase. Analytical flow cytometry was used to check the purity and quantity of each magnetically sorted T cell population. Genomic DNA was isolated from every sorted fraction and measured by UV absorbance on a Nanodrop 2000c.

The specimen sequenced was naive CD8+ T cells from PBMCs. In the paper's terms, the cell subset or site label means: CD45RA+CCR7+. The chain couples TRBV11-2 to TRBJ2-7, with the D gene too uncertain to name. This TCR was recovered from a man between 18 and 35 years old in good health. Some clones in this sample may be carry-over from other donors' samples. The DNA sequence reads TGTGCCAGCAGCCACGTAGGCTACGAGCAGTACTTC. Translated, this gives CASSHVGYEQYF.